This TCR beta chain derives from a study of graft-versus-host responses after intestinal transplantation. Study information: All recipients were transplanted with multivisceral, liver-intestinal, or isolated intestinal grafts. The recipients all started with anti-thymocyte globulin induction and then took tacrolimus and steroids for three to four years.

Concerning this clone itself: Its antigen is currently unknown.

Points from the study as a whole: Among recipient marrow samples, GvH clones were found; some appeared first in ileum or blood.

Profiled with immunoSEQ multiplex PCR; TCRdb holds only in-frame clones, not every one. Of around 100,000 clones detected, approximately 90% appear once; the ten largest clones hold 0.23%. This CDR3 region has 11 residues. The germline gives CDR1 SGHTA, CDR2 FQGNSA. Trimming removed 1 base at V and 8 bases at J, with 3 bases between. The chain joins TRBV7-2 to TRBJ2-1; D unresolved. The sample here was unstimulated CD4+ T cells sorted from spleen or lymph node cells, taken before transplant. The TCR was taken from a human donor who was the organ donor for an intestinal transplant. This CDR3 reads CASSLVYEQFF. The CDR3 DNA sequence: TGTGCCAGCAGCTTAGTCTATGAGCAGTTCTTC.